Following are 14 T cell receptor beta chains from one sample sequenced in a study of radiotherapy plus CTLA-4 blockade in lung cancer. Sequenced by immunoSEQ multiplex PCR; TCRdb stores in-frame clones only, minus some. The table lists 60,000 or so clones, about three quarters of them singletons. The specimen comprised peripheral blood, sampled from a patient treated with radiotherapy plus ipilimumab. The receptors were gathered from a human donor with non-small cell lung cancer who had a partial response to radiotherapy plus ipilimumab.

This chain joins TRBV4-1 and TRBJ1-2; D remains ambiguous. This CDR3 contains 12 residues. V was trimmed by 1 base and J by 5 bases, leaving 5 bases between them. Germline lookup yields CDR1 MGHRA and CDR2 YSYEKL. The CDR3 DNA reads TGCGCCAGCAGCCAAGGCCGGTATGGCTACACCTTC. It specifies CASSQGRYGYTF.

The chain is built from TRBV9 and TRBJ2-7; 13 bases line up with TRBD2. V trimming: 0 bases; J trimming: 5 bases; junction bases outside the gene matches: 5. The germline V gene has CDR1 SGDLS and CDR2 YYNGEE. CDR3 size: 16 residues. CDR3 amino acids: CASSVELAGGPDEQYF. Written as DNA, the CDR3 is TGTGCCAGCAGCGTAGAACTAGCGGGGGGGCCAGACGAGCAGTACTTC. Full variable domain (rest looked up from reference TRBV9 and TRBJ2-7): DSGVTQTPKHLITATGQRVTLRCSPRSGDLSVYWYQQSLDQGLQFLIQYYNGEERAKGNILERFSAQQFPDLHSELNLSSLELGDSALYFCASSVELAGGPDEQYFGPGTRLTVT.

This clone was seen only a few times. The genes are TRBV4-2 and TRBJ1-5; perhaps TRBD1 as D (5 bases). The germline gives CDR1 LGHNA, CDR2 YNFKEQ. This CDR3 is 16 amino acids long. Trimming took off 4 bases at V and 0 bases at J, with 13 bases between the two ends. CDR3 sequence: CASSRSGGYSNQPQHF. The CDR3 region has the DNA TGTGCCAGCAGCCGCAGCGGGGGGTATAGCAATCAGCCCCAGCATTTT.

V and J are TRBV7-6 and TRBJ2-7; D perhaps matches TRBD2 (5 bases). This CDR3 comprises 13 residues. V gave up 0 bases and J gave up 4 bases, with 7 bases separating them. Germline CDR1 is SGHVS and CDR2 is FNYEAQ. The CDR3 sequence is CASSLAEEYEQYF. The CDR3 coding sequence is TGTGCCAGCAGCTTAGCGGAGGAGTACGAGCAGTACTTC.

This sequence joins TRBV5-1 and TRBJ2-3; tentatively, D is TRBD2 (6 bases). The CDR3 loop spans 13 amino acids. V dropped 3 bases and J dropped 6 bases, with 11 bases sitting between them. Germline V lookup: CDR1 SGHRS, CDR2 YFSETQ. The CDR3 sequence is CASSYTSSDTQYF. The CDR3 DNA reads as TGCGCCAGCAGCTACACTAGCAGTGATACGCAGTATTTT.

The chain couples TRBV9 to TRBJ2-5; the D gene is possibly TRBD1 (5 bases). This CDR3 contains 15 residues. Germline values: CDR1 SGDLS, CDR2 YYNGEE. V lost 0 bases and J 5 bases, leaving 14 bases between the germline ends. CDR3 sequence reads: CASSVAGDSWETQYF. The CDR3 DNA is TGTGCCAGCAGCGTAGCTGGCGACAGTTGGGAGACCCAGTACTTC.

The rearrangement links TRBV7-9 to TRBJ1-1; perhaps TRBD1 as D (6 bases). The length of the CDR3 is 13 residues. The V and J ends lost 4 bases and 6 bases respectively, with 12 bases between them. The germline CDR1 and CDR2 sequences are SEHNR and FQNEAQ (reference sequence). CDR3 amino acids: CASSWAGVPEAFF. The CDR3 DNA reads TGTGCCAGCAGCTGGGCAGGGGTTCCTGAAGCTTTCTTT. Supplemented by reference TRBV7-9 and TRBJ1-1, the full variable domain reads DTGVSQNPRHKITKRGQNVTFRCDPISEHNRLYWYRQTLGQGPEFLTYFQNEAQLEKSRLLSDRFSAERPKGSFSTLEIQRTEQGDSAMYLCASSWAGVPEAFFGQGTRLTVV.

This clone has just a few counts. The V and J genes are TRBV29-1 and TRBJ2-6, with D unresolved. V lost 0 bases to trimming and J lost 0 bases, with 6 bases between them. The CDR3 sequence is 15 residues long. Germline V gene data show CDR1 as SQVTM and CDR2 as ANQGSEA. This CDR3 reads CSVEDFGSGANVLTF. The CDR3 DNA reads as TGCAGCGTTGAAGATTTCGGCTCTGGGGCCAACGTCCTGACTTTC.

This clone was detected only a few times. This chain uses TRBV6-1 with TRBJ1-3, with D hard to call. Germline-derived CDR1 and CDR2 are MNHNS and SASEGT. Trimming pared 0 bases from V and 7 bases from J, leaving 7 bases between. The CDR3 is 13 residues long. CDR3 coding DNA: TGTGCCAGCAGTGAAGCCCCGCGGAACACCATATATTTT. Translated: CASSEAPRNTIYF.

The chain recombines TRBV4-2 with TRBJ2-5; 7 positions agree with TRBD2. The J call may be incorrect, as the DNA end agrees better with TRBJ2-7. The CDR3 sequence is 17 residues long. Per germline, CDR1 LGHNA and CDR2 YNFKEQ. The CDR3 spells CASSLQEGAGDSYEQYF. DNA for the CDR3: TGTGCCAGCAGCCTCCAGGAAGGGGCGGGGGACTCCTACGAGCAGTACTTC.

The chain recombines TRBV7-2 with TRBJ1-1, with D perhaps matching TRBD1 (5 bases). V was trimmed by 1 base and J by 1 base, leaving 10 bases between them. This CDR3 is 15 amino acids long. Per the germline V gene, CDR1 is SGHTA and CDR2 is FQGNSA. CDR3 loop: CASSLDPGPNTEAFF. Written as DNA, the CDR3 is TGTGCCAGCAGCTTAGACCCAGGGCCGAACACTGAAGCTTTCTTT. Supplemented by reference TRBV7-2 and TRBJ1-1, the full variable domain reads GAGVSQSPSNKVTEKGKDVELRCDPISGHTALYWYRQSLGQGLEFLIYFQGNSAPDKSGLPSDRFSAERTGGSVSTLTIQRTQQEDSAVYLCASSLDPGPNTEAFFGQGTRLTVV.

The chain uses TRBV7-2 and TRBJ1-1; 7 bases map to TRBD1. Germline CDR1 reads SGHTA; CDR2 reads FQGNSA. Trimming removed 6 bases from V and 11 bases from J; junction bases left unmatched: 12. The CDR3 has 13 residues. CDR3 nucleotides: TGTGCCAGCAGTGAAAGGGTGACAGGGTTGGCTTTCTTT. Its translation: CASSERVTGLAFF.

This sequence joins TRBV6-5 and TRBJ2-5; 10 nucleotides line up with TRBD1. The J call may be mistaken, given a closer DNA end match to TRBJ2-7. This CDR3 is 15 amino acids long. Looked up from germline, CDR1 is MNHEY and CDR2 is SVGAGI. The CDR3 DNA sequence: TGTGCCAGCAGGACTCCGGGACAGGGGCCCCACGAGCAGTACTTC. As protein: CASRTPGQGPHEQYF.

This clone was picked up a small number of times. The gene calls are TRBV18 and TRBJ1-4; D not resolved. V was clipped by 2 bases and J by 0 bases, with 7 bases between them. Germline CDR1 KGHSH, CDR2 LQKENI. This CDR3 comprises 15 residues. The DNA for the CDR3 is TGTGCCAGCTCACCAACAGTTCCAACTAATGAAAAACTGTTTTTT. It is translated as CASSPTVPTNEKLFF. Using reference TRBV18 and TRBJ1-4 for the parts outside the CDR3, the full variable domain is NAGVMQNPRHLVRRRGQEARLRCSPMKGHSHVYWYRQLPEEGLKFMVYLQKENIIDESGMPKERFSAEFPKEGPSILRIQQVVRGDSAAYFCASSPTVPTNEKLFFGSGTQLSVL.